Sequencing of this T cell receptor (beta chain) was carried out in a study of T cell clones after liver transplantation. Overall study context: A pre-transplant mixed lymphocyte reaction with TCRbeta sequencing defined graft-donor-reactive clones followed in post-transplant blood. Third-party-reactive TCRbeta sequences from pre-transplant mixed lymphocyte reactions served as antigen-independent comparators.

Here immunoSEQ multiplex PCR was the method, and the copy in TCRdb shows in-frame clones only, minus some. The sample consists of around 13,000 clones, over 65% of them appearing once. A note on this clone: Antigen: not known. The same CDR3 is also encoded by other DNA sequences in this sample.

Study-wide points: Circulating graft-donor-reactive CD4 TCRbeta sequences fell significantly post-transplant in most of the 8 subjects.

V lost 6 bases and J lost 0, with 11 bases in between. Per germline, CDR1 SGHTA and CDR2 FQGTGA. This CDR3 region has 15 residues. This TCR came from a human patient who received a liver transplant. Some T cells may arise from the graft donor. The sequencing used CD8+ T cells from blood, collected at the 22-month timepoint. The chain links TRBV7-3 to TRBJ2-2; D is undetermined. CDR3 residues: CASSSTAANTGELFF. The CDR3, as DNA: TGTGCCAGCAGTTCGACGGCCGCGAACACCGGGGAGCTGTTTTTT.